Listed below are T cell receptor beta chains from one sample, sequenced in a study of T cell responses to AZD1222 COVID-19 vaccine. This table comes from immunoSEQ multiplex PCR, and its TCRdb copy is limited to in-frame clones, with some not included. Among 150,000 to 200,000 clones listed, 94% were seen once. The specimen comprised peripheral blood, sampled on day 0 of AZD1222 vaccination. Receptor source: an adult in good health. Each CDR3 is given with its conserved first and last residue.

v_gene	j_gene	CDR3aa
TRBV11-3	TRBJ2-1	CASSEGLAGTQRHEQFF
TRBV24-1	TRBJ2-7	CATSELPGQSVYEQYF
TRBV9	TRBJ2-7	CASGRGNTYEQYF
TRBV7-9	TRBJ2-5	CASSSVSRLLQETQYF
TRBV15	TRBJ1-4	CATSRAGQGAQLFF
TRBV28	TRBJ2-7	CASSLVGGPREQYF
TRBV5-1	TRBJ2-7	CASSSKSYEQYF
TRBV28	TRBJ2-7	CASSDSPSYEQYF
TRBV29-1	TRBJ2-7	CSVSPWDGYYEQYF
TRBV9	TRBJ2-1	CASSAGTRTEGEQFF
TRBV5-1	TRBJ1-2	CASSLGHLSYGYTF
TRBV5-4	TRBJ2-1	CASSFNSGRAYNEQFF
TRBV5-1	TRBJ1-2	CASSDPGSNYGYTF
TRBV30	TRBJ2-2	CAWNHGGGELFF
TRBV9	TRBJ1-1	CASSPGVDRNTEAFF
TRBV3-1/TRBV3-2	TRBJ1-5	CARPDRHQPQHF
TRBV10-3	TRBJ1-4	CAISESLRINEKLFF
TRBV5-5	TRBJ1-1	CASSLQTGNTEAFF
TRBV3-1/TRBV3-2	TRBJ2-7	CASSPGQGSGYEQYF
TRBV6-5	TRBJ1-2	CASNRGLSHYGYTF
TRBV11-3	TRBJ2-4	CASSLGLAGDGNIQYF
TRBV9	TRBJ2-7	CASSVGEGGYEQYF
TRBV30	TRBJ1-4	CAGEGTRGGNLFF
TRBV4-3	TRBJ1-2	CASSPTGTGYGYTF
TRBV11-2	TRBJ2-1	CASSPVGRNEQFF
TRBV5-1	TRBJ2-2	CASSPGSGTGELFF
TRBV3-1/TRBV3-2	TRBJ2-5	CASSQDGLAGGRSSSETQYF
TRBV20-1	TRBJ2-7	CSASSDSTYEQYF
TRBV3-1/TRBV3-2	TRBJ2-3	CASSQVGDSTDTQYF
TRBV10-3	TRBJ2-7	CAISPGGSYEQYF
TRBV28	TRBJ2-5	CASSLSGTGFQETQYF